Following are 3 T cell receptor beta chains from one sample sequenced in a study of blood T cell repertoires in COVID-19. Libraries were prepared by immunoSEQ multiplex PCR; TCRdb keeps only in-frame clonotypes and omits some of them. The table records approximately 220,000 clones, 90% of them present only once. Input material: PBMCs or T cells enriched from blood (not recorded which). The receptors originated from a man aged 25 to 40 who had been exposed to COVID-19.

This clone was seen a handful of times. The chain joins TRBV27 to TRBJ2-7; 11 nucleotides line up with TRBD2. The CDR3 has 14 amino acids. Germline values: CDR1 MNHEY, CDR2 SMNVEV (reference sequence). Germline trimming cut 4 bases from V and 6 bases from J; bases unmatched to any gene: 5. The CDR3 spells CASSSRLAGSEQYF. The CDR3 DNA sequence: TGTGCCAGCAGTTCCCGACTAGCGGGGAGCGAGCAGTACTTC.

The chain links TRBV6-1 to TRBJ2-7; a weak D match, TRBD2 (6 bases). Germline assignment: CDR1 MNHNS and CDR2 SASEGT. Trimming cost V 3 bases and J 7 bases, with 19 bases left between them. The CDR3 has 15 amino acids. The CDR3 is CASSDGGYGVREQYF. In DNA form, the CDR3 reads TGTGCCAGCAGTGACGGAGGGTACGGAGTTAGGGAGCAGTACTTC.

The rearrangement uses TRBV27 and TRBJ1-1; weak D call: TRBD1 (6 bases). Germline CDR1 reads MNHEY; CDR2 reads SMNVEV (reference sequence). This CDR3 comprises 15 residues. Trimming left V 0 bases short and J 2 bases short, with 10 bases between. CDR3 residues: CASSLSGDKNTEAFF. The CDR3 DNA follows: TGTGCCAGCAGTTTATCGGGGGACAAAAACACTGAAGCTTTCTTT.